This T cell receptor beta chain stems from a study of T cells of healthy individuals. TCRdb re-analysed the 5' RACE reads in MiXCR, keeping a single row per CDR3 protein. This sample has about 63,000 distinct CDR3 sequences; roughly 15% occur once, and the top ten carry around 4.6%. This clonotype was seen ten or more times. V lost 5 bases to trimming and J lost 2 bases; unmatched junction nucleotides: 3. The CDR3 totals 14 residues. Germline loops: CDR1 LGHNA, CDR2 YNFKEQ. This chain links TRBV4-2 with TRBJ1-5; 7 positions agree with TRBD1. The source is a human donor in good health. CDR3 in DNA: TGTGCCAGCAGCACTGGGACAGGCAATCAGCCCCAGCATTTT. Amino acids: CASSTGTGNQPQHF.